The 3 T cell receptor beta chains below come from one sample, sequenced in a study of cytomegalovirus exposure and HLA in healthy donors (dated by TCRdb to 2017 to 2019). Library preparation was by the immunoSEQ multiplex PCR assay. TCRdb took this table from immuneACCESS and kept in-frame rearrangements with V and J called. Such tables lack part of the clones; where checked against another copy, unresolved V genes explain under half of the gap, and the rest is unexplained. The sample contains roughly 280,000 clones, just over 85% of them found a single time. In total, the top ten clones hold roughly 0.99% of the sample. The material sequenced was PBMCs. The receptor source for this set is a young woman in good health and CMV-seronegative.

The V call is TRBV7-6, the J call TRBJ1-1; the match to TRBD1 covers 7 bases. Per the germline V gene, CDR1 is SGHVS and CDR2 is FNYEAQ. The CDR3 sequence is 13 residues long. V lost 0 bases to trimming and J lost 8 bases; unmatched junction nucleotides: 3. CDR3 region: CASSLAVGQEAFF. As DNA, the CDR3 is TGTGCCAGCAGCTTAGCGGTGGGACAGGAAGCTTTCTTT.

V and J are TRBV27 and TRBJ2-6; possibly TRBD2 for D (5 bases). Trimming removed 2 bases at V and 3 bases at J, with 17 bases between. This CDR3 contains 18 residues. CDR1 is MNHEY and CDR2 is SMNVEV in the germline V gene (reference sequence). The CDR3 sequence is CASSLVGEGVSGANVLTF. CDR3 DNA: TGTGCCAGCAGTTTAGTCGGGGAAGGTGTTAGTGGGGCCAACGTCCTGACTTTC. Drawing the rest from reference TRBV27 and TRBJ2-6, the complete variable domain is EAQVTQNPRYLITVTGKKLTVTCSQNMNHEYMSWYRQDPGLGLRQIYYSMNVEVTDKGDVPEGYKVSRKEKRNFPLILESPSPNQTSLYFCASSLVGEGVSGANVLTFGAGSRLTVL.

This clone was recorded only once. V usage is TRBV7-6 and J usage is TRBJ2-7; 7 nucleotides line up with TRBD2. The germline V gene has CDR1 SGHVS and CDR2 FNYEAQ. The CDR3 covers 14 residues. The ends lost 3 bases at V and 2 bases at J; junction bases unmatched: 4. The CDR3 DNA reads TGTGCCAGCAGCTTCGAGAGCGGGACCTACGAGCAGTACTTC. This translates into CASSFESGTYEQYF.